This T cell receptor beta chain was profiled in a study of T cell changes during pregnancy in multiple sclerosis. Sequencing used immunoSEQ multiplex PCR; TCRdb keeps in-frame clones, though not all of them. Here the sample spans under 90,000 clones, over 85% being singletons. Deletions cut 8 bases from V and 6 bases from J, with 7 bases between. The germline CDR1 and CDR2 sequences are SNHLY and FYNNEI. CDR3 size: 10 residues. The chain couples TRBV2 to TRBJ1-2, with D uncertain. This TCR was recovered from a female donor in good health, enrolled as a control in a pregnancy study. Specimen: peripheral blood, collected in the second trimester of pregnancy. DNA of the CDR3: TGTGCCAGCCTACGCAATGGCTACACCTTC. This translates into CASLRNGYTF.